The 21 T cell receptor beta chains in this list originate from one sample, sequenced in a study of CXCR3-negative and CXCR3-positive naive CD8 T cells. Libraries of TRB cDNA were made by 5' RACE and carried UMIs. For each CDR3 protein, TCRdb gives one entry from its re-call of the 5' RACE reads, without DNA. The listing contains around 8,400 distinct CDR3 sequences. The source material was naive CXCR3- CD8+ T cells from blood. Described subset: CD45RO-CCR7+CD27+CD95- naive CD8+ T cells lacking CXCR3 (TNR3-). These receptors came from a human donor in good health. Some clones in this sample may be carry-over from other donors' samples.

Here the CDR3 reads CSVRWTAGELFF. The chain is built from TRBV29-1 and TRBJ2-2. The CDR3 consists of 12 residues. Germline V gives CDR1 SQVTM, CDR2 ANQGSEA.

This chain uses TRBV4-1 with TRBJ2-7; the TCRdb call, TRBD1, lacks DNA for checking. Per the germline V gene, CDR1 is MGHRA and CDR2 is YSYEKL. The CDR3 has 15 amino acids. CDR3 loop: CASSHSDRGSYEQYF.

The chain joins TRBV27 to TRBJ1-2; TCRdb calls TRBD1, which cannot be checked without DNA. CDR1 and CDR2 from the germline V gene are MNHEY and SMNVEV (reference sequence). The CDR3 spans 15 residues. The CDR3 loop is CASSPTRTVLHGYTF.

J is TRBJ2-1 and V is TRBV7-9; TCRdb proposes TRBD1, but this gene call is untestable without DNA. Germline CDR1 is SEHNR and CDR2 is FQNEAQ (reference sequence). The CDR3 contains 15 residues. CDR3: CASSSAGGQSNEQFF.

This clonotype is classed as medium-sized by frequency. The rearrangement joins TRBV12-3 or TRBV12-4 to TRBJ2-3; TCRdb's D call of TRBD2 is untestable without DNA. The CDR3 length is 15 residues. The CDR3 is CASGLGASSTDTQYF.

This clonotype is classed as medium-sized by frequency. V and J are TRBV14 and TRBJ2-5. Germline values: CDR1 SGHDN, CDR2 FVKESK. The CDR3 is made up of 16 amino acids. The CDR3 sequence: CASSQDKQVLQETQYF. Looking up the rest from reference TRBV14 and TRBJ2-5 gives the full variable domain: EAGVTQFPSHSVIEKGQTVTLRCDPISGHDNLYWYRRVMGKEIKFLLHFVKESKQDESGMPNNRFLAERTGGTYSTLKVQPAELEDSGVYFCASSQDKQVLQETQYFGPGTRLLVL.

The chain uses TRBV12-3 or TRBV12-4 and TRBJ1-1; TCRdb picks TRBD1, but there is no DNA to check that call. CDR3 length: 15 residues. The CDR3 here is CASSSEGAGVTEAFF.

V is TRBV9 and J is TRBJ2-1. The CDR3 consists of 13 residues. Germline V gene data show CDR1 as SGDLS and CDR2 as YYNGEE. CDR3 amino acids: CASSVKSYNEQFF.

This clonotype is classed as medium-sized by frequency. This sequence joins TRBV6-5 and TRBJ2-6. The CDR3 consists of 15 residues. Germline V gives CDR1 MNHEY, CDR2 SVGAGI. The CDR3 spells CASRDSSFGANVLTF.

This clonotype is called medium-sized based on its frequency. This chain links TRBV11-2 with TRBJ2-2; TCRdb's D gene call, TRBD2, goes unchecked for lack of DNA. The CDR3 extends over 14 amino acids. CDR1 is SGHAT and CDR2 is FQNNGV in the germline V gene. The chain's CDR3 is CATEGRVTTGELFF.

The chain links TRBV7-8 to TRBJ2-1. CDR3 length: 14 residues. Germline loops: CDR1 SGHVS, CDR2 FQNEAQ. CDR3 sequence reads: CASSLNRAPNEQFF.

V and J are TRBV12-3 or TRBV12-4 and TRBJ2-7; there is no DNA to check the TCRdb D call of TRBD1. The CDR3 is 13 residues long. CDR3 amino acids: CASSPEGGYEQYF.

The J gene is TRBJ2-7, the V gene TRBV2; TCRdb designates TRBD1, a call that cannot be tested without DNA. Germline CDR1 and CDR2: SNHLY and FYNNEI. This CDR3 has 12 amino acids. CDR3 region: CASGDGTYEQYF.

The CDR3 protein is CSVRGLDTEAFF. V and J are TRBV29-1 and TRBJ1-1; TCRdb's D call, TRBD1, is unchecked because there is no DNA. The CDR3 sequence is 12 residues long. Germline V gene data show CDR1 as SQVTM and CDR2 as ANQGSEA.

This clonotype registers medium-sized by frequency. This chain links TRBV12-3 or TRBV12-4 with TRBJ2-1. The CDR3 consists of 13 residues. The CDR3 here is CASSLDALDEQFF.

V gene TRBV3-1 combines with J gene TRBJ2-7; TCRdb's assignment of TRBD1 cannot be checked, as there is no DNA. Germline-derived CDR1 and CDR2 are LGHDT and YNNKEL (reference sequence). This CDR3 contains 13 residues. CDR3: CASSPGQVTGQYF.

V is TRBV5-1 and J is TRBJ2-1. Germline V gives CDR1 SGHRS, CDR2 YFSETQ. The CDR3 consists of 16 residues. CDR3 sequence reads: CASSLGGSGTYNEQFF.

The chain joins TRBV29-1 to TRBJ2-5; TCRdb's assignment of TRBD1 cannot be checked, as there is no DNA. Germline lookup yields CDR1 SQVTM and CDR2 ANQGSEA. The CDR3 spans 15 residues. CDR3 amino acids: CSVEVGAPERQTQYF.

The gene calls are TRBV11-2 and TRBJ2-1; without DNA, the TCRdb call of TRBD2 cannot be checked. Germline V gives CDR1 SGHAT, CDR2 FQNNGV. This CDR3 is built from 19 residues. This chain's CDR3 is CASSLSSGGEPSLRNEQFF. The whole variable domain, remainder taken from reference TRBV11-2 and TRBJ2-1, is EAGVAQSPRYKIIEKRQSVAFWCNPISGHATLYWYQQILGQGPKLLIQFQNNGVVDDSQLPKDRFSAERLKGVDSTLKIQPAKLEDSAVYLCASSLSSGGEPSLRNEQFFGPGTRLTVL.

The chain uses TRBV2 and TRBJ2-2; the TRBD2 assignment by TCRdb is unverifiable without DNA. The CDR3 covers 15 residues. The germline gives CDR1 SNHLY, CDR2 FYNNEI. The CDR3 region is CASLGTSDYTGELFF.

The chain uses TRBV25-1 and TRBJ2-1; TCRdb picks TRBD2, but there is no DNA to check that call. This CDR3 has 15 residues. Germline loops: CDR1 MGHDK, CDR2 SYGVNS. Here the CDR3 reads CASSRVAVGIDEQFF.